The rows below give T cell receptor beta chains drawn from one sample of a study of CXCR3-negative and CXCR3-positive naive CD8 T cells. TCRdb reworked the 5' RACE reads into one entry per CDR3 protein, no DNA. This repertoire includes tens of thousands of distinct CDR3 sequences. The source material was naive CXCR3+ CD8+ T cells from blood. The origin of the receptors is a human donor in good health. Some clones in this sample may be carry-over from other donors' samples. Each CDR3 is given with its conserved first and last residue. Fields, in order: CDR3 protein, V gene, J gene.

CSVEDLTGRSYEQYF	TRBV29-1	TRBJ2-7
CASRNTGTSVYNEQFF	TRBV7-9	TRBJ2-1
CASSYGQTNEQFF	TRBV6-5	TRBJ2-1
CASSQGRQIYNEQFF	TRBV3-1	TRBJ2-1
CASSQIVDMNYGYTF	TRBV4-2	TRBJ1-2
CSACGSAGAWGSYEQYF	TRBV29-1	TRBJ2-7
CATSRDRAGVGAYEQYF	TRBV15	TRBJ2-7
CASSLQFGLNEQFF	TRBV28	TRBJ2-1
CASNPSGGSYNEQFF	TRBV19	TRBJ2-1
CASSSLAGSDTQYF	TRBV28	TRBJ2-3
CASSRGLASQETQYF	TRBV3-1	TRBJ2-5
CASSINSGANVLTF	TRBV3-1	TRBJ2-6
CASSPTTGRLNTGELFF	TRBV7-3	TRBJ2-2
CASSSRTGVDTQYF	TRBV28	TRBJ2-3
CASSSGPRETQYF	TRBV12-3/TRBV12-4	TRBJ2-5
CASSPSDSPSYEQYF	TRBV12-3/TRBV12-4	TRBJ2-7
CSVGGGYNQPQHF	TRBV29-1	TRBJ1-5
CASSLASEGSNTEAFF	TRBV7-6	TRBJ1-1
CASSTGSYNEQFF	TRBV19	TRBJ2-1